This T cell receptor (beta chain) derives from a study of blood T cells in healthy people across ages. The authors ran a second PCR of roughly 6 to 11 cycles using a sample-barcoded 5' primer and a J-beta primer mix. From the 5' RACE reads, TCRdb called clonotypes with MiXCR, one entry per CDR3 protein. Of about 570,000 distinct CDR3 sequences in the sample, roughly a quarter were seen once. The CDR3 length is 11 residues. CDR1 and CDR2 (germline): MNHEY, SVGEGT. This clonotype was counted between two and nine times. One end of the junction varies from germline; a read error may be responsible. This sequence joins TRBV6-2 or TRBV6-3 and TRBJ2-5; D uncertain. The better agreement between TRBJ2-7 and the DNA end casts doubt on the J call. The source is a woman between 65 and 79 years old in good health. The source material was blood. CDR3 sequence (DNA): TGCGCCAGCTCCTGGTCCTACGAGCAGTACTTC. Translation: CASSWSYEQYF.